This T cell receptor (beta chain) was sequenced in a study of OX40 agonist ivuxolimab in advanced cancers. Study-wide results and limits: Clonal expansion was seen in CD4+ and CD8+ blood T cells by week 6 at 0.1 to 3.0 mg/kg. Expanded clones were, on average, more numerous among CD8+ T cells than CD4+. Clonal expansion in partial responders at 0.1-3.0 mg/kg ranked among the lowest.

Germline assignment: CDR1 SGHDT and CDR2 YYEEEE. Trimming took 1 base from V and 3 from J; bases not matched to a gene: 3. There are 14 residues in the CDR3. The repertoire was sequenced with immunoSEQ multiplex PCR; TCRdb's copy has only in-frame clones and lacks some. The table shows around 30,000 clones, with roughly 87% occurring only once. Patients were ruled out by autoimmune disease history or systemic immunosuppression. Worth noting for this clone: Its specificity is not known.

This chain connects TRBV5-6 to TRBJ1-2; TRBD1 aligns across 7 bases. The sample here was CD4+ or CD8+ T cells sorted from blood, taken in a trial of the OX40 agonist ivuxolimab. The clonotype originates from an adult with an advanced solid tumor such as melanoma, head and neck, liver or kidney cancer. The chain's CDR3 is CASSLQGEDYGYTF. The CDR3 DNA is TGTGCCAGCAGCTTGCAGGGGGAGGACTATGGCTACACCTTC.